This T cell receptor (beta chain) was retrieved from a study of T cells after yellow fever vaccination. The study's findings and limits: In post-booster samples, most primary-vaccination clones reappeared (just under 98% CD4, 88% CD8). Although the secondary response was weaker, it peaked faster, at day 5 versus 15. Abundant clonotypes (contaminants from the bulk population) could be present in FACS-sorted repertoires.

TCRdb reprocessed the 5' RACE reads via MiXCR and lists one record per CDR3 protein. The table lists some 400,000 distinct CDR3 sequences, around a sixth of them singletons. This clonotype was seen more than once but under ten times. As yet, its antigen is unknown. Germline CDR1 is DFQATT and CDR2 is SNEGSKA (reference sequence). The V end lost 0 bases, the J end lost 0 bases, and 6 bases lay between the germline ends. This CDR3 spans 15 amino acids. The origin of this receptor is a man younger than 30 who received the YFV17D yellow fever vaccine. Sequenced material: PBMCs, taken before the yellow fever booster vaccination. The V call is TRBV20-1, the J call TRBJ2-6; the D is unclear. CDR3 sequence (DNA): TGCAGTGCTAGAGAGCAGATCTCTGGGGCCAACGTCCTGACTTTC. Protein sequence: CSAREQISGANVLTF.